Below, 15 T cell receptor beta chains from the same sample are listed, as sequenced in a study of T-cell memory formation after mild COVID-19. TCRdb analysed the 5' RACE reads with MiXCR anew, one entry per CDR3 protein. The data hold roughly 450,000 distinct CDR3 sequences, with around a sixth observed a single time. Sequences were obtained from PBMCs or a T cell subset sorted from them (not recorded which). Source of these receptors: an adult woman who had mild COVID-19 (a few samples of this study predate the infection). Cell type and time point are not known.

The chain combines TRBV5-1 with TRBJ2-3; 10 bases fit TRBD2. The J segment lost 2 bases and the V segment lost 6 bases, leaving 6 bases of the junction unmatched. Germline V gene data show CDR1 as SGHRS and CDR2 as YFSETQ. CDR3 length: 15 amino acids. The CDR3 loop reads CASTVAGGFTDTQYF. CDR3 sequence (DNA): TGCGCCAGCACGGTAGCGGGAGGTTTCACAGATACGCAGTATTTT.

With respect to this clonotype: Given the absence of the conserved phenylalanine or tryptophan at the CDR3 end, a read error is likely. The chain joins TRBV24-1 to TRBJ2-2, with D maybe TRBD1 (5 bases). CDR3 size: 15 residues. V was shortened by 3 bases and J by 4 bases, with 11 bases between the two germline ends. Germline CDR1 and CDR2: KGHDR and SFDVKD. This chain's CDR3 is CATSDPTGPTGELFY. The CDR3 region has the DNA TGTGCCACCAGTGATCCTACAGGACCCACCGGGGAGCTGTTTTAT.

The CDR3 loop reads CASSQDRMGRDLTGELFF. CDR3 in DNA: TGTGCCAGCAGCCAAGATCGGATGGGGCGGGACCTAACCGGGGAGCTGTTTTTT. The V and J genes are TRBV4-2 and TRBJ2-2; D may be TRBD2 (6 bases). The CDR3 extends over 18 amino acids. The germline V gene encodes CDR1 LGHNA and CDR2 YNFKEQ. V was trimmed by 0 bases and J by 5 bases, leaving 19 bases between them.

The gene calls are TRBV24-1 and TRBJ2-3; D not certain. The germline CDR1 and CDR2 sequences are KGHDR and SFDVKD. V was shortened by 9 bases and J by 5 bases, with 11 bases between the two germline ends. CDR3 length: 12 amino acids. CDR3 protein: CATAGVGDTQYF. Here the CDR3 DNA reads TGTGCCACCGCAGGAGTAGGAGATACGCAGTATTTT.

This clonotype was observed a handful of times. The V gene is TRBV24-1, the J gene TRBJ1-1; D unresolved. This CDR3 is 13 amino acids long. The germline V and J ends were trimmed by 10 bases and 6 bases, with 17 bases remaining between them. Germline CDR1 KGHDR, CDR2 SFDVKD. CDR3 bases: TGTGCCACTACCGCCGGGTCCACGGCTGAAGCTTTCTTT. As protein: CATTAGSTAEAFF.

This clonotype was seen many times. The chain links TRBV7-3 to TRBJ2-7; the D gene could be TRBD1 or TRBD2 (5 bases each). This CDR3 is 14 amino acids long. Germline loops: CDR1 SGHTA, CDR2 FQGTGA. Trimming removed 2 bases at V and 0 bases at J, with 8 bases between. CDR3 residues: CASSLWGSSYEQYF. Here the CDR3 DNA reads TGTGCCAGCAGCTTATGGGGGTCCTCCTACGAGCAGTACTTC.

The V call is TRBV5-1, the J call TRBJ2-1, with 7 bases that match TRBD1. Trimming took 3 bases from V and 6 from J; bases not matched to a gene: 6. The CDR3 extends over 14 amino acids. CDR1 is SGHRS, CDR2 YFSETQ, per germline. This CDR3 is CASSYDREGNEQFF. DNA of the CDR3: TGCGCCAGCAGCTATGACAGGGAAGGCAATGAGCAGTTCTTC.

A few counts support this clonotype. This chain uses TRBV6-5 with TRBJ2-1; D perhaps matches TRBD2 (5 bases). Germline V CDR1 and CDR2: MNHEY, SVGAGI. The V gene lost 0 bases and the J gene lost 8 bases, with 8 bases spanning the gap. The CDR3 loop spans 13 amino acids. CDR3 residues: CASSYSLAYEQFF. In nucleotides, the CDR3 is TGTGCCAGCAGTTACTCGCTAGCTTATGAGCAGTTCTTC.

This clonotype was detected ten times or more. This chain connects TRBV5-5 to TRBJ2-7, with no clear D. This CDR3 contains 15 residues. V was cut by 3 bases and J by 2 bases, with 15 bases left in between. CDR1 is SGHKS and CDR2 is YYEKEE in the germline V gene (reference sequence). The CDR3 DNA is TGTGCCAGCAGCTCCGACCCTATACGTACCTACGAGCAGTACTTC. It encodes CASSSDPIRTYEQYF.

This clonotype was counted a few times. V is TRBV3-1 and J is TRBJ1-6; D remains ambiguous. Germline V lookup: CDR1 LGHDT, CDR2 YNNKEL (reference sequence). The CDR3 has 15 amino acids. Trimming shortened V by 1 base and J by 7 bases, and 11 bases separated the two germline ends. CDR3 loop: CASSQVDGGNSPLHF. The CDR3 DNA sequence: TGTGCCAGCAGCCAAGTAGATGGTGGGAATTCACCCCTCCACTTT.

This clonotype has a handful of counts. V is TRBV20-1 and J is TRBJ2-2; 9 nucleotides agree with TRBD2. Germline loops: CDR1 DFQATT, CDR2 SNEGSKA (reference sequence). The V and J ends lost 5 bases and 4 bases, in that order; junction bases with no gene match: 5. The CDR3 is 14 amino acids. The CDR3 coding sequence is TGCAGTGCTCCTAGCGGGGTGGGCACCGGGGAGCTGTTTTTT. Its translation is CSAPSGVGTGELFF.

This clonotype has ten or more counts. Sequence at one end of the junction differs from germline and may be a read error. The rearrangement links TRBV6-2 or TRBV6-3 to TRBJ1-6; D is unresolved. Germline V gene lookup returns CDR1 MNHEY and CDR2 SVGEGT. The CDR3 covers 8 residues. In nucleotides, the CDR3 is TGTGCCAGCAGTCCCGGCGGCTTT. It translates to CASSPGGF.

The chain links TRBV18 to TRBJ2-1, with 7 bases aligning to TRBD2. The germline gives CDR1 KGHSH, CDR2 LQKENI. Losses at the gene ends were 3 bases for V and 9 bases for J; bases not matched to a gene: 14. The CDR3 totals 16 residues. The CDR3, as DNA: TGTGCCAGCTCACCCGAACCTAGGACTAGAGTAGCTGAGCAGTTCTTC. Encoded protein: CASSPEPRTRVAEQFF.

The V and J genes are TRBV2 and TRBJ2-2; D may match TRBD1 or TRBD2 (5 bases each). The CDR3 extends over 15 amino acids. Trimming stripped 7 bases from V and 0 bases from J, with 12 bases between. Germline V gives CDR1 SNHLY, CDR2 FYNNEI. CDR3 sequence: CASNGLGANTGELFF. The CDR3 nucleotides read TGTGCCAGCAATGGTCTGGGGGCGAACACCGGGGAGCTGTTTTTT.

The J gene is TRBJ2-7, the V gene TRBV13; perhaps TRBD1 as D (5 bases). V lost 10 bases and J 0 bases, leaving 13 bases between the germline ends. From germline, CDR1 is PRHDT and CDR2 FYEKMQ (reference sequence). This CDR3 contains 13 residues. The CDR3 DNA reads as TGTGCCACCGAGGACACTAACTCCTACGAGCAGTACTTC. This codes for CATEDTNSYEQYF.